These 7 T cell receptor beta chains were sequenced from one sample in a study of T-cell memory formation after mild COVID-19. TCRdb analysed the 5' RACE reads with MiXCR anew, one entry per CDR3 protein. The table includes about 360,000 distinct CDR3 sequences, roughly 14% detected once. Sample: PBMCs or a T cell subset sorted from them (not recorded which). The receptors were gathered from a man between 18 and 35 years old who had mild COVID-19 (a few samples of this study predate the infection). Cell type and time point are not known.

This clonotype was detected a few times. The chain employs TRBV3-1 and TRBJ2-1; 14 bases fit TRBD2. CDR1 is LGHDT and CDR2 is YNNKEL in the germline V gene (reference sequence). The V gene end was trimmed by 3 bases and the J gene end by 10 bases; junction bases not matched to a gene: 5. The CDR3 has 15 residues. CDR3 nucleotides: TGTGCCAGCAGCCAGACTAGCGGGGGGGCTCGGGAGCAGTTCTTC. It encodes CASSQTSGGAREQFF.

Only a few counts were recorded for this clonotype. J is TRBJ2-1 and V is TRBV4-3; D is ambiguous. This CDR3 has 12 amino acids. Germline V gives CDR1 LGHNA, CDR2 YSLEER. The V end was cut by 0 bases, the J end by 10 bases, with 7 bases between. The CDR3 sequence is CASSQDRQEQFF. The DNA of the CDR3 is TGCGCCAGCAGCCAAGATAGGCAGGAGCAGTTCTTC.

Worth noting for this clonotype: This sequence may be a read error, since a much larger clone differs from it by one base. The genes are TRBV28 and TRBJ2-3; D gene unclear. Germline V gives CDR1 MDHEN, CDR2 SYDVKM. V lost 8 bases to trimming and J lost 0 bases, with 3 bases between them. This CDR3 has 11 amino acids. The CDR3 reads CASWSTDTQYF. DNA of the CDR3: TGTGCCAGCTGGAGCACAGATACGCAGTATTTT.

This clonotype was observed many times. The chain joins TRBV6-1 to TRBJ1-5, with D perhaps matching TRBD1 (6 bases). Looked up from germline, CDR1 is MNHNS and CDR2 is SASEGT. Trimming removed 1 base at V and 6 bases at J, with 16 bases between. The CDR3 sequence is 16 residues long. CDR3 nucleotides: TGTGCCAGCAGTGAAGTAGGCAGGGGCCCCAGTCAGCCCCAGCATTTT. Amino acid sequence: CASSEVGRGPSQPQHF.

CDR3 in amino acids: CANVGPINSPLHF. In nucleotides, the CDR3 is TGTGCCAACGTGGGACCGATTAATTCACCCCTCCACTTT. The chain combines TRBV6-5 with TRBJ1-6; D is perhaps TRBD1 (5 bases). Between the trimmed V and J ends, which lost 10 bases and 6 bases, there was a span of 13 bases. The CDR3 is made up of 13 amino acids. Germline V CDR1 and CDR2: MNHEY, SVGAGI.

The genes are TRBV29-1 and TRBJ2-1; D possibly corresponds to TRBD2 (7 bases). Germline values: CDR1 SQVTM, CDR2 ANQGSEA. This CDR3 has 14 amino acids. Deletions cut 8 bases from V and 6 bases from J, with 20 bases between. This CDR3 reads CSTYGGAGSNEQFF. The CDR3 bases are TGCAGCACTTATGGGGGGGCCGGGAGCAATGAGCAGTTCTTC.

At least ten counts were recorded for this clonotype. This chain joins TRBV6-5 and TRBJ1-1; tentatively, D is TRBD1 (6 bases). The V end lost 5 bases, the J end lost 9 bases, and 16 bases lay between the germline ends. Germline-derived CDR1 and CDR2 are MNHEY and SVGAGI. The CDR3 is 13 amino acids. The CDR3 DNA reads as TGTGCCAGCAGTCCGCGACAGGTCCGCAAAGCTTTCTTT. This encodes CASSPRQVRKAFF.